The next 25 T cell receptor beta chains were all read from a single sample in a study of blood T cell repertoires in COVID-19. Generated by immunoSEQ multiplex PCR, the TCRdb table keeps only in-frame clones and is missing some. The sample shows some 250,000 clones, roughly 86% of them seen only once. The sample comprised peripheral blood. These receptors all come from a woman aged 25 to 39 who had recovered from COVID-19.

The chain has TRBV29-1 and TRBJ1-2; D call uncertain. Trimming cost V 4 bases and J 4 bases, with 7 bases left between them. The germline gives CDR1 SQVTM, CDR2 ANQGSEA. The CDR3 has 11 amino acids. Here the CDR3 reads CSVGGSYGYTF. CDR3 in DNA: TGCAGCGTTGGCGGGAGCTATGGCTACACCTTC.

This clone was seen only once. The V gene is TRBV30, the J gene TRBJ1-3, with 9 nucleotides matching TRBD1. Per germline, CDR1 GTSNPN and CDR2 SVGIG (reference sequence). The ends lost 1 base at V and 4 bases at J; junction bases unmatched: 8. There are 16 residues in the CDR3. The CDR3 loop reads CAWSAGQGTRGNTIYF. The CDR3 bases are TGTGCCTGGAGTGCAGGACAGGGGACTAGGGGAAACACCATATATTTT.

The V call is TRBV10-3, the J call TRBJ2-7; D unresolved. CDR1 is ENHRY, CDR2 SYGVKD, per germline. CDR3 size: 13 residues. Trimming took 0 bases from V and 2 from J, leaving 5 bases between them. Here the CDR3 reads CAISESGPYEQYF. Written as DNA, the CDR3 is TGTGCCATCAGTGAGTCTGGGCCCTACGAGCAGTACTTC.

The V and J genes are TRBV4-1 and TRBJ2-1; 14 positions agree with TRBD2. Germline V gene lookup returns CDR1 MGHRA and CDR2 YSYEKL. The length of the CDR3 is 15 residues. V was pared by 4 bases and J by 7 bases, with 3 bases of the junction left unmatched. The CDR3 sequence is CASSLTSGGANEQFF. For the CDR3, the DNA is TGCGCCAGCAGCCTGACTAGCGGGGGGGCGAATGAGCAGTTCTTC.

The V call is TRBV5-6, the J call TRBJ2-3, with 12 nucleotides matching TRBD2. Germline lookup yields CDR1 SGHDT and CDR2 YYEEEE. CDR3 length: 17 amino acids. Trimming cost V 0 bases and J 2 bases; bases outside gene matches: 4. CDR3 DNA sequence: TGTGCCAGCAGCTTGGCGACTAGCGGGGGATACACAGATACGCAGTATTTT. It encodes CASSLATSGGYTDTQYF.

This clone was recorded only once. The V and J genes are TRBV9 and TRBJ2-2, with D tentatively TRBD1 (6 bases). From germline, CDR1 is SGDLS and CDR2 YYNGEE. This CDR3 is 15 amino acids long. V was pared by 4 bases and J by 5 bases, with 15 bases between. CDR3 in DNA: TGTGCCAGCAGCCGGATGACCCAGGGGACCGGGGAGCTGTTTTTT. This gives the protein CASSRMTQGTGELFF.

On this clone itself: Sequence at one end of the junction differs from germline and may be a read error. The chain combines TRBV7-9 with TRBJ2-2; 9 nucleotides match TRBD1. The CDR3 runs to 15 residues. In germline, CDR1 is SEHNR, CDR2 FQNEAQ (reference sequence). CDR3 residues: CASSLGQGRPGELFF. The CDR3 DNA follows: TGTGCCAGCAGTTTAGGACAGGGGAGGCCCGGGGAGCTGTTTTTT.

The rearrangement joins TRBV6-5 to TRBJ1-1, with no clear D. CDR3 length: 14 amino acids. Between the trimmed V and J ends, which lost 7 bases and 5 bases, there was a span of 17 bases. Germline V gives CDR1 MNHEY, CDR2 SVGAGI. The DNA of the CDR3 is TGTGCCAGCACCATTGGAGGGTCTCGGACTGAAGCTTTCTTT. It yields the protein CASTIGGSRTEAFF.

The genes are TRBV30 and TRBJ1-1; possibly TRBD1 for D (5 bases). Germline V gives CDR1 GTSNPN, CDR2 SVGIG (reference sequence). V was pared by 2 bases and J by 2 bases, with 9 bases between. This CDR3 is 13 amino acids long. CDR3 nucleotide sequence: TGTGCCTGGAGTTTTCAGGGTAACACTGAAGCTTTCTTT. This codes for CAWSFQGNTEAFF.

The CDR3 nucleotides read TGTGCCGGCCAGCGGGAGGACGAGCAGTACTTC. Translating it yields CAGQREDEQYF. This chain joins TRBV6-5 and TRBJ2-7; TRBD2 matches at 9 bases. The CDR3 spans 11 residues. Germline trimming cut 11 bases from V and 5 bases from J; bases unmatched to any gene: 4. Germline lookup yields CDR1 MNHEY and CDR2 SVGAGI.

The count of this clone is one. V gene TRBV5-1 combines with J gene TRBJ2-5; 11 bases match TRBD2. This CDR3 contains 14 residues. The germline V gene has CDR1 SGHRS and CDR2 YFSETQ. J was trimmed by 11 bases and V by 4 bases; bases with no gene match: 10. The CDR3 protein is CASSPTSGAPIQYF. The CDR3 DNA reads as TGCGCCAGCAGCCCGACTAGCGGGGCGCCAATTCAGTACTTC.

This clone was recorded a few times. This chain uses TRBV5-1 with TRBJ1-1, with D maybe TRBD1 (6 bases). The CDR3 covers 13 residues. V was pared by 5 bases and J by 7 bases, with 15 bases between. Germline V CDR1 and CDR2: SGHRS, YFSETQ. This chain's CDR3 is CASSQQGAFEAFF. CDR3 DNA sequence: TGCGCCAGCAGTCAACAGGGTGCCTTTGAAGCTTTCTTT.

The chain recombines TRBV6-1 with TRBJ1-5; unclear D gene. Germline CDR1 MNHNS, CDR2 SASEGT. The CDR3 contains 13 residues. With 1 base removed from V and 7 bases from J, the gap between germline ends came to 8 bases. DNA for the CDR3: TGTGCCAGCAGTGAAGGTAGGCGGCAGCCCCAGCATTTT. Amino acids: CASSEGRRQPQHF.

The chain joins TRBV7-2 to TRBJ2-5; TRBD2 might be the D (5 bases). Trimming cost V 7 bases and J 1 base, with 16 bases left between them. This CDR3 has 15 amino acids. Germline values: CDR1 SGHTA, CDR2 FQGNSA. The CDR3 protein is CASTHEAALQETQYF. CDR3 sequence (DNA): TGTGCCAGCACCCACGAAGCGGCTCTCCAAGAGACCCAGTACTTC.

The chain carries TRBV3-1 (or the pseudogene TRBV3-2) and TRBJ1-5, with D unresolved. Germline V gene lookup returns CDR1 LGHDT and CDR2 YNNKEL (reference sequence). V lost 4 bases, J lost 2 bases, and 9 bases lay in between. This CDR3 has 14 amino acids. CDR3 nucleotide sequence: TGTGCCAGCAGCCCCTACGGGGGCAATCAGCCCCAGCATTTT. It specifies CASSPYGGNQPQHF.

The genes are TRBV19 and TRBJ2-3; 8 bases fit TRBD1. This CDR3 is 15 amino acids long. The ends lost 3 bases at V and 3 bases at J; junction bases unmatched: 5. Germline V gene data show CDR1 as LNHDA and CDR2 as SQIVND (reference sequence). The CDR3: CASSIITGGTDTQYF. The CDR3, as DNA: TGTGCCAGTAGTATCATCACAGGGGGTACAGATACGCAGTATTTT.

In regard to this clone: An end of the junction does not agree with germline; a read error may underlie this. This chain uses TRBV29-1 with TRBJ2-7; TRBD1 matches 9 bases. CDR1 and CDR2 (germline): SQVTM, ANQGSEA. The CDR3 contains 13 residues. For the CDR3, the DNA is TGCAGCGTGGAAGGACAGGGGACCTACGAGCAGTACTTC. Protein: CSVEGQGTYEQYF.

The chain joins TRBV11-2 to TRBJ2-1, with 14 bases identical to TRBD2. CDR1 and CDR2 from the germline V gene are SGHAT and FQNNGV. CDR3 length: 16 residues. After removal of 5 bases from V and 9 bases from J, the junction contained 9 bases not matched to a gene. CDR3 nucleotides: TGTGCCAGCAGCCGCCAGACTAGCGGGGGGGCCATTGAGCAGTTCTTC. Translation gives CASSRQTSGGAIEQFF.

This clone was detected only a few times. CDR3: CASSRDYPPYEQYF. The CDR3 region has the DNA TGTGCCAGCTCTAGGGACTACCCTCCTTACGAGCAGTACTTC. This chain uses TRBV18 with TRBJ2-7; TRBD2 matches 7 bases. Looked up from germline, CDR1 is KGHSH and CDR2 is LQKENI. The CDR3 is 14 amino acids. Germline trimming cut 6 bases from V and 4 bases from J; bases unmatched to any gene: 9. The full variable domain, with the rest looked up from reference TRBV18 and TRBJ2-7, is NAGVMQNPRHLVRRRGQEARLRCSPMKGHSHVYWYRQLPEEGLKFMVYLQKENIIDESGMPKERFSAEFPKEGPSILRIQQVVRGDSAAYFCASSRDYPPYEQYFGPGTRLTVT.

The V and J genes are TRBV7-2 and TRBJ1-1; D call uncertain. The V and J ends lost 1 base and 1 base respectively, with 4 bases between them. In germline, CDR1 is SGHTA, CDR2 FQGNSA. This CDR3 contains 13 residues. CDR3 loop: CASSLVGNTEAFF. The CDR3 region has the DNA TGTGCCAGCAGCTTAGTCGGGAACACTGAAGCTTTCTTT.

The gene calls are TRBV6-2 or TRBV6-3 and TRBJ2-1, with 9 bases identical to TRBD2. Germline V CDR1 and CDR2: MNHEY, SVGEGT. With 2 bases clipped from V and 0 bases from J, the junction kept 11 bases outside the gene matches. CDR3 length equals 19 residues. The CDR3 is CASSYGGSGGQSSYNEQFF. The CDR3 DNA follows: TGTGCCAGCAGTTACGGGGGTAGCGGGGGCCAAAGCTCCTACAATGAGCAGTTCTTC.

The chain combines TRBV27 with TRBJ1-1; D gene uncertain. The CDR3 extends over 15 amino acids. V was trimmed by 1 base and J by 2 bases, leaving 11 bases between them. CDR1 is MNHEY, CDR2 SMNVEV, per germline (reference sequence). The CDR3 region has the DNA TGTGCCAGCAGTTTATATTGGGCCCCCAACACTGAAGCTTTCTTT. It yields the protein CASSLYWAPNTEAFF.

The chain has TRBV7-9 and TRBJ1-2; 7 nucleotides match TRBD1. CDR1 and CDR2 (germline): SEHNR, FQNEAQ (reference sequence). V was clipped by 5 bases and J by 2 bases; unmatched bases: 8. The length of the CDR3 is 15 residues. The CDR3 spells CASSPPGQLNYGYTF. The CDR3 DNA follows: TGTGCCAGCAGCCCCCCGGGACAGCTGAACTATGGCTACACCTTC.

The chain combines TRBV18 with TRBJ2-1, with 7 nucleotides matching TRBD1. The V segment lost 6 bases and the J segment 2 bases; nucleotides outside the gene matches: 10. The CDR3 spans 16 residues. Germline-derived CDR1 and CDR2 are KGHSH and LQKENI. The CDR3 DNA follows: TGTGCCAGCTCCCCTACTAGGGACAGCGCCTACAATGAGCAGTTCTTC. The encoded protein is CASSPTRDSAYNEQFF. The full variable domain, rest sourced from reference TRBV18 and TRBJ2-1, is NAGVMQNPRHLVRRRGQEARLRCSPMKGHSHVYWYRQLPEEGLKFMVYLQKENIIDESGMPKERFSAEFPKEGPSILRIQQVVRGDSAAYFCASSPTRDSAYNEQFFGPGTRLTVL.

This sequence joins TRBV7-2 and TRBJ1-2; the D is unclear. CDR1 SGHTA and CDR2 FQGNSA come from the germline V gene. The CDR3 has 14 amino acids. V was cut by 2 bases and J by 4 bases, with 11 bases left in between. The CDR3 DNA sequence: TGTGCCAGCAGCTTACGGGGAGAGGGCTATGGCTACACCTTC. Translating it yields CASSLRGEGYGYTF.